This TCR beta chain was obtained from a study of T cells in Graves' hyperthyroidism and ophthalmopathy. From RNA transcripts, TCR beta CDR3 regions were amplified. The TCR CDR3 first-round RT-PCR relied on the HTBI primer set. From the multiplex PCR reads, TCRdb called clonotypes with MiXCR, one entry per CDR3 protein. Among nearly 750,000 distinct CDR3 sequences listed, roughly a third were seen once. The germline CDR1 and CDR2 sequences are SGHTA and FQGTGA. This CDR3 spans 15 amino acids. Sequencing used blood. This clonotype was sampled from a woman aged 40-49 years with Graves' hyperthyroidism. This sequence joins TRBV7-3 and TRBJ2-7; D not certain. Gene TRBJ2-1 matches the end of the DNA better, so the J call may be wrong. This CDR3 is CASSPQHGTYNEQFF. The CDR3, as DNA: TGTGCCAGCAGCCCCCAACACGGAACCTACAATGAGCAGTTCTTC.